This T cell receptor beta chain was recorded in a study of blood T cell repertoires in COVID-19. The wider study: PBMCs, B-cell-depleted T cells, or T cells provided the cDNA or gDNA that made up the material.

The method was immunoSEQ multiplex PCR; TCRdb's version includes in-frame clones alone and lacks a portion of them. The data show 130,000 to 150,000 clones, approximately 83% seen once. Germline loops: CDR1 MGHRA, CDR2 YSYEKL. The ends lost 3 bases at V and 9 bases at J; junction bases unmatched: 5. The CDR3 has 13 amino acids. The specimen sequenced was peripheral blood. The sequence was obtained from a woman in her sixties or seventies with COVID-19, enrolled during active disease. The chain is built from TRBV4-1 and TRBJ2-3, with 8 bases matching TRBD2. This CDR3 reads CASSQGGLATQYF. DNA of the CDR3: TGCGCCAGCAGCCAGGGTGGACTAGCCACGCAGTATTTT.